The 32 T cell receptor beta chains in this list originate from one sample, sequenced in a study of blood T cell repertoires in COVID-19. TCRdb keeps only in-frame clones here, not all; method: immunoSEQ multiplex PCR. The table lists approximately 280,000 clones, 85% of them singletons. Specimen: peripheral blood. Receptors were obtained from a man aged 45-60 years with active or convalescent COVID-19.

This rearrangement joins TRBV28 to TRBJ2-3, with a possible D match to TRBD1 (5 bases). CDR3 length: 17 residues. Germline values: CDR1 MDHEN, CDR2 SYDVKM. V was cut by 4 bases and J by 4 bases, with 21 bases left in between. Written as DNA, the CDR3 is TGTGCCAGCAGTTCGGTTCAGGGCCTTCCTATCCCAGATACGCAGTATTTT. Protein: CASSSVQGLPIPDTQYF.

The V gene is TRBV27, the J gene TRBJ1-1, with 8 bases aligning to TRBD1. Trimming cost V 6 bases and J 6 bases; bases outside gene matches: 6. CDR1 is MNHEY, CDR2 SMNVEV, per germline (reference sequence). The CDR3 sequence is 13 residues long. The CDR3 sequence: CASRYQGASEAFF. The CDR3 coding sequence is TGTGCCAGCAGATACCAGGGGGCCTCTGAAGCTTTCTTT.

V usage is TRBV4-3 and J usage is TRBJ2-6; 11 positions agree with TRBD2. Germline assignment: CDR1 LGHNA and CDR2 YSLEER. The CDR3 extends over 17 amino acids. The V gene end was trimmed by 5 bases and the J gene end by 1 base; junction bases not matched to a gene: 4. CDR3 DNA sequence: TGCGCCAGCAGCAGCAGACTAGCGGGATCTGGGGCCAACGTCCTGACTTTC. Residues: CASSSRLAGSGANVLTF.

The chain employs TRBV7-9 and TRBJ2-6, with a possible D match to TRBD2 (6 bases). Germline CDR1 and CDR2: SEHNR and FQNEAQ (reference sequence). The CDR3 runs 15 residues. V was pared by 3 bases and J by 4 bases, with 10 bases between. CDR3 loop: CASSFGGAGANVLTF. The CDR3 nucleotides are TGTGCCAGCAGCTTCGGCGGGGCCGGGGCCAACGTCCTGACTTTC. The full variable domain, rest sourced from reference TRBV7-9 and TRBJ2-6, is DTGVSQNPRHKITKRGQNVTFRCDPISEHNRLYWYRQTLGQGPEFLTYFQNEAQLEKSRLLSDRFSAERPKGSFSTLEIQRTEQGDSAMYLCASSFGGAGANVLTFGAGSRLTVL.

A single count supports this clone. V usage is TRBV3-1 (or the pseudogene TRBV3-2) and J usage is TRBJ1-4; D is uncertain. The germline CDR1 and CDR2 sequences are LGHDT and YNNKEL (reference sequence). V was cut by 3 bases and J by 8 bases, with 13 bases left in between. The CDR3 spans 14 residues. The chain's CDR3 is CASSQGAFYEKLFF. The DNA of the CDR3 is TGTGCCAGCAGCCAGGGAGCTTTCTACGAAAAACTGTTTTTT.

This chain links TRBV29-1 with TRBJ1-4; 8 nucleotides align to TRBD1. V gave up 4 bases and J gave up 7 bases; unmatched junction bases: 5. Germline loops: CDR1 SQVTM, CDR2 ANQGSEA. The CDR3 length is 13 residues. The CDR3 loop reads CSVAGGGSEKLFF. CDR3 in DNA: TGCAGCGTTGCAGGGGGCGGGAGTGAAAAACTGTTTTTT.

The CDR3 bases are TGTGCCAGCAGCTTGGAGGGGGGGGCCTCTTACGAGCAGTACTTC. Translating gives CASSLEGGASYEQYF. The chain uses TRBV5-5 and TRBJ2-7, with D possibly being TRBD2 (7 bases). The CDR3 sequence is 15 residues long. The germline gives CDR1 SGHKS, CDR2 YYEKEE (reference sequence). V was shortened by 0 bases and J by 4 bases, with 14 bases between the two germline ends.

The chain is built from TRBV6-5 and TRBJ1-1; TRBD1 is a possible D gene (6 bases). This CDR3 region has 13 residues. Trimming took off 0 bases at V and 12 bases at J, with 14 bases between the two ends. CDR1 and CDR2 from the germline V gene are MNHEY and SVGAGI. The CDR3 sequence is CASSYSGQGRSFF. CDR3 DNA: TGTGCCAGCAGTTACTCGGGGCAGGGGCGGTCTTTCTTT.

This clone was observed a few times. V gene TRBV7-3 combines with J gene TRBJ1-3; TRBD1 is a possible D gene (5 bases). Trimming shortened V by 5 bases and J by 0 bases, and 8 bases separated the two germline ends. The CDR3 loop spans 14 amino acids. CDR1 and CDR2 (germline): SGHTA, FQGTGA. CDR3 loop: CASSHDSSGNTIYF. DNA for the CDR3: TGTGCCAGCAGCCACGACAGCTCTGGAAACACCATATATTTT.

J is TRBJ2-7 and V is TRBV5-1; 12 bases agree with TRBD1. CDR1 SGHRS and CDR2 YFSETQ come from the germline V gene. V lost 2 bases, J lost 6 bases, and 3 bases stayed unmatched. The CDR3 loop spans 14 amino acids. The CDR3 region has the DNA TGCGCCAGCAGCTTAGGGACAGGGGGCCCCGAGCAGTACTTC. Amino acids: CASSLGTGGPEQYF.

This clone was found once. The chain couples TRBV2 to TRBJ1-1, with 9 bases lining up with TRBD1. Germline-derived CDR1 and CDR2 are SNHLY and FYNNEI. The CDR3 covers 14 residues. Unmatched junction bases numbered 1, after V lost 5 bases and J lost 0 bases. CDR3 sequence: CASSTGGLNTEAFF. CDR3 nucleotides: TGTGCCAGCAGTACAGGGGGCTTGAACACTGAAGCTTTCTTT.

This chain connects TRBV19 to TRBJ1-1, with TRBD1 as a possible D gene (5 bases). The V gene lost 5 bases and the J gene lost 0 bases, with 7 bases spanning the gap. Germline values: CDR1 LNHDA, CDR2 SQIVND (reference sequence). This CDR3 comprises 13 residues. CDR3: CASSGQLNTEAFF. Written as DNA, the CDR3 is TGTGCCAGTAGTGGACAACTGAACACTGAAGCTTTCTTT.

This clone was observed a handful of times. This chain joins TRBV18 and TRBJ1-3; possible D gene TRBD1, 6 bases. The V and J ends lost 4 bases and 0 bases respectively, with 13 bases between them. The CDR3 is 16 residues long. CDR1 KGHSH and CDR2 LQKENI come from the germline V gene. CDR3 nucleotide sequence: TGTGCCAGCTCACTGGACAGACCGGTCTCTGGAAACACCATATATTTT. Its protein product is CASSLDRPVSGNTIYF.

This clone turned up a few times. This rearrangement joins TRBV5-7 to TRBJ1-2, with a weak D call TRBD1 (6 bases). TRBV5-7 is marked as an open reading frame, function uncertain. V dropped 5 bases and J dropped 4 bases, with 9 bases sitting between them. The CDR3 spans 12 residues. In nucleotides, the CDR3 is TGTGCCAGCAGAGGGGGGGCCTATGGCTACACCTTC. Translated, it gives CASRGGAYGYTF.

The J gene is TRBJ2-2, the V gene TRBV29-1, with TRBD2 as a possible D gene (6 bases). V dropped 5 bases and J dropped 2 bases, with 12 bases sitting between them. The germline V gene has CDR1 SQVTM and CDR2 ANQGSEA. CDR3 length equals 14 residues. CDR3 coding DNA: TGCAGCGTTCGGGGACTTACAAACACCGGGGAGCTGTTTTTT. As protein: CSVRGLTNTGELFF.

The chain has TRBV19 and TRBJ2-1; D gene unclear. Germline loops: CDR1 LNHDA, CDR2 SQIVND (reference sequence). V gave up 5 bases and J gave up 6 bases, with 11 bases separating them. The CDR3 runs 13 residues. The CDR3 is CASSSQWANEQFF. CDR3 DNA: TGTGCCAGTAGTTCTCAGTGGGCCAATGAGCAGTTCTTC.

The CDR3 DNA is TGTGCCTGGAGTGATGAGGCGGAGGGAGGGTATGGCTACACCTTC. As protein: CAWSDEAEGGYGYTF. The chain has TRBV30 and TRBJ1-2; D call uncertain. CDR1 GTSNPN and CDR2 SVGIG come from the germline V gene (reference sequence). The CDR3 loop spans 15 amino acids. V shed 1 base and J shed 5 bases, with 17 bases lying between them.

The V and J genes are TRBV7-8 and TRBJ1-6; 7 bases align to TRBD1. From germline, CDR1 is SGHVS and CDR2 FQNEAQ. The length of the CDR3 is 17 residues. The V gene end was trimmed by 1 base and the J gene end by 7 bases; junction bases not matched to a gene: 10. CDR3 amino acids: CASSLDWGGRGNSPLHF. Here the CDR3 DNA reads TGTGCCAGCAGCTTAGACTGGGGCGGCAGGGGGAATTCACCCCTCCACTTT.

V and J are TRBV3-1 (or the pseudogene TRBV3-2) and TRBJ2-7; possibly TRBD2 for D (5 bases). The CDR3 consists of 15 residues. V was cut by 1 base and J by 1 base, with 11 bases left in between. Germline CDR1 reads LGHDT; CDR2 reads YNNKEL (reference sequence). The CDR3 region is CASSQAFGVSYEQYF. The CDR3 DNA sequence: TGTGCCAGCAGCCAAGCTTTCGGGGTTTCCTACGAGCAGTACTTC.

The chain links TRBV9 to TRBJ2-1, with D perhaps matching TRBD1 (6 bases). Trimming took 4 bases from V and 7 from J, leaving 27 bases between them. The CDR3 totals 18 residues. The germline V gene has CDR1 SGDLS and CDR2 YYNGEE. The CDR3 DNA sequence: TGTGCCAGCAGCCCCTCTCTCCTCAGGACCTCAACAGGGAATGAGCAGTTCTTC. It translates to CASSPSLLRTSTGNEQFF.

This clone was counted once. The gene calls are TRBV11-2 and TRBJ2-7, with TRBD2 identical over 8 bases. V lost 2 bases, J lost 3 bases, and 18 bases stayed unmatched. CDR1 and CDR2 (germline): SGHAT, FQNNGV. CDR3 length equals 19 residues. CDR3 in amino acids: CASSLHRLGGLAGRYEQYF. The CDR3 region has the DNA TGTGCCAGCAGCTTACACCGATTAGGGGGTCTAGCGGGCCGCTACGAGCAGTACTTC.

The chain uses TRBV4-2 and TRBJ2-1, with 11 bases lining up with TRBD2. This CDR3 is built from 18 residues. Trimming took 0 bases from V and 4 from J; bases not matched to a gene: 8. Germline V gene sequence: CDR1 LGHNA, CDR2 YNFKEQ. The CDR3 protein is CASSQEVPLAGGYNEQFF. The CDR3 DNA is TGTGCCAGCAGCCAAGAGGTCCCCCTAGCGGGAGGATACAATGAGCAGTTCTTC.

This clone has a handful of counts. V and J are TRBV7-2 and TRBJ1-6, with D possibly TRBD1 on 6 matching bases. V was pared by 0 bases and J by 6 bases, with 9 bases between. Germline CDR1 and CDR2: SGHTA and FQGNSA. This CDR3 spans 15 amino acids. CDR3 sequence (DNA): TGTGCCAGCAGCTTAGCACAGGGTCTTAATTCACCCCTCCACTTT. This sequence encodes CASSLAQGLNSPLHF.

V is TRBV4-1 and J is TRBJ2-1; D uncertain. V was trimmed by 0 bases and J by 9 bases, leaving 15 bases between them. The CDR3 sequence is 15 residues long. The V gene's germline CDR1 is MGHRA and CDR2 YSYEKL. The CDR3 region has the DNA TGCGCCAGCAGCCAAGATCGAATTGCCCCCGGTGAGCAGTTCTTC. Its translation is CASSQDRIAPGEQFF.

CDR3 sequence reads: CASSQGGQRYGYTF. The CDR3 bases are TGTGCCAGCAGCCAAGGGGGACAGCGATATGGCTACACCTTC. The V gene is TRBV14, the J gene TRBJ1-2, with 7 bases that match TRBD1. The CDR3 has 14 amino acids. Germline assignment: CDR1 SGHDN and CDR2 FVKESK. V was pared by 1 base and J by 5 bases, with 4 bases of the junction left unmatched.

The CDR3, as DNA: TGCGCCAGCAGCTTGGGACACGTCGGCCCCTACGAGCAGTACTTC. Translation: CASSLGHVGPYEQYF. The chain has TRBV5-1 and TRBJ2-7; no firm D call. V gave up 0 bases and J gave up 2 bases, with 12 bases separating them. Germline V gene data show CDR1 as SGHRS and CDR2 as YFSETQ. The CDR3 runs to 15 residues.

The chain combines TRBV11-3 with TRBJ2-3, with D tentatively TRBD2 (6 bases). V lost 4 bases to trimming and J lost 6 bases, with 14 bases between them. This CDR3 spans 14 amino acids. Per germline, CDR1 SGHNT and CDR2 YENEEA. This CDR3 is CASSSRGGTDTQYF. The CDR3 bases are TGTGCCAGCAGCTCGCGGGGCGGGACTGATACGCAGTATTTT.

The genes are TRBV5-6 and TRBJ1-6; TRBD1 aligns across 9 bases. CDR1 and CDR2 (germline): SGHDT, YYEEEE. With 5 bases clipped from V and 10 bases from J, the junction kept 13 bases outside the gene matches. This CDR3 is 16 amino acids long. The CDR3 spells CASSYGSGTGRSPLHF. The CDR3 nucleotides are TGTGCCAGCAGTTATGGATCCGGGACAGGGCGATCACCCCTCCACTTT.

Turning to this clone: Other DNA sequences from this sample encode an identical CDR3 as well. The chain combines TRBV3-1 (or the pseudogene TRBV3-2) with TRBJ2-1, with TRBD2 identical over 12 bases. Trimming took 1 base from V and 7 from J; bases not matched to a gene: 2. Germline CDR1 is LGHDT and CDR2 is YNNKEL (reference sequence). This CDR3 has 15 residues. The CDR3 coding sequence is TGTGCCAGCAGCCAAGGTCTAGCGGGAGGGAATGAGCAGTTCTTC. Residues: CASSQGLAGGNEQFF.

The chain has TRBV6-6 and TRBJ2-2, with D perhaps TRBD2 (6 bases). The germline gives CDR1 MNHNY, CDR2 SVGAGI (reference sequence). Trimming took 6 bases from V and 5 from J, leaving 19 bases between them. CDR3 length: 16 residues. CDR3 bases: TGTGCCAGCAGCCCAAGACGAAATGGGGGGACCGGGGAGCTGTTTTTT. Protein sequence: CASSPRRNGGTGELFF.

The chain carries TRBV21-1 and TRBJ1-2; no DNA check was done on the table's D call, TRBD1. TRBV21-1 is reported as a pseudogene. The CDR3 runs 11 residues. This CDR3 reads CARGPRRGYTF. CDR3 sequence (DNA): TGTGCCAGGGGCCCCCGCCGGGGCTACACCTTC.

The CDR3 here is CASTTRGGANEQFF. The CDR3 region has the DNA TGTGCCAGTACCACGAGGGGCGGGGCCAATGAGCAGTTCTTC. The chain has TRBV19 and TRBJ2-1; tentative D call: TRBD2 (6 bases). The germline CDR1 and CDR2 sequences are LNHDA and SQIVND (reference sequence). The CDR3 is made up of 14 amino acids. V shed 7 bases and J shed 6 bases, with 16 bases lying between them. The complete variable domain, with remaining parts taken from reference TRBV19 and TRBJ2-1, reads DGGITQSPKYLFRKEGQNVTLSCEQNLNHDAMYWYRQDPGQGLRLIYYSQIVNDFQKGDIAEGYSVSREKKESFPLTVTSAQKNPTAFYLCASTTRGGANEQFFGPGTRLTVL.